This TCR beta chain is from a study of CD4 T cells in relation to SARS-CoV-2 and coronaviruses. General study results and limits: The cross-reactivity analysis covered only spike protein, not other viral proteins.

Data came from immunoSEQ multiplex PCR; TCRdb stores just in-frame clones and leaves some out. This sample yields more than 15,000 clones, of which approximately 78% are seen a single time; 19% belongs to the top ten. CDR1 is MDHEN, CDR2 SYDVKM, per germline. The germline V and J ends were trimmed by 8 bases and 4 bases, with 14 bases remaining between them. This CDR3 is built from 13 residues. Unexposed donor CD4+ T cells date from 2011-2018, before the COVID-19 pandemic. Isolation of CD4+ T cells took place after nine to ten days in culture. Cells permitting, SARS-CoV-2 S/N and four cold-coronavirus spikes were tested on unexposed-donor CD4+ T cells. Details on this clone: Antigen: not known.

The sample was CD4+ T cells from PBMCs, cultured in vitro. This receptor was identified in a human donor in good health. The rearrangement links TRBV28 to TRBJ1-1, with D maybe TRBD1 (6 bases). The CDR3 DNA reads as TGTGCCAGCGACGCAGGGGTTGCCACTGAAGCTTTCTTT. Protein product: CASDAGVATEAFF.